This TCR beta chain originates from a study of vaccination effects on CD4 cells after COVID-19. Germline CDR1 is SGDLS and CDR2 is YYNGEE. The germline V and J ends were trimmed by 2 bases and 4 bases, with 4 bases remaining between them. The CDR3 covers 12 residues. Assay used: immunoSEQ multiplex PCR; TCRdb lists only in-frame clones, some missing. Seen here are some 65,000 clones, 76% observed once, and the top ten hold around 2.7%. Of note for this clone: As yet, its antigen is unknown.

Pools of viral peptides were used by the ViraFEST assay to expand antigen-specific CD4+ T cells ahead of sequencing. At the end of roughly 9 days of culture, CD4+ T cells were isolated. Prior SARS-CoV-2 infection was absent in the vaccine recipients, as shown by negative nucleocapsid antibodies. This sequence joins TRBV9 and TRBJ2-1; D unclear. Sequenced material: CD4+ T cells from PBMCs cultured with HCoV-NL63 spike peptides, taken before COVID-19 vaccination. This TCR derives from a human donor who received a COVID-19 vaccine. In DNA form, the CDR3 reads TGTGCCAGCAGCGTCACATACAATGAGCAGTTCTTC. It encodes CASSVTYNEQFF.